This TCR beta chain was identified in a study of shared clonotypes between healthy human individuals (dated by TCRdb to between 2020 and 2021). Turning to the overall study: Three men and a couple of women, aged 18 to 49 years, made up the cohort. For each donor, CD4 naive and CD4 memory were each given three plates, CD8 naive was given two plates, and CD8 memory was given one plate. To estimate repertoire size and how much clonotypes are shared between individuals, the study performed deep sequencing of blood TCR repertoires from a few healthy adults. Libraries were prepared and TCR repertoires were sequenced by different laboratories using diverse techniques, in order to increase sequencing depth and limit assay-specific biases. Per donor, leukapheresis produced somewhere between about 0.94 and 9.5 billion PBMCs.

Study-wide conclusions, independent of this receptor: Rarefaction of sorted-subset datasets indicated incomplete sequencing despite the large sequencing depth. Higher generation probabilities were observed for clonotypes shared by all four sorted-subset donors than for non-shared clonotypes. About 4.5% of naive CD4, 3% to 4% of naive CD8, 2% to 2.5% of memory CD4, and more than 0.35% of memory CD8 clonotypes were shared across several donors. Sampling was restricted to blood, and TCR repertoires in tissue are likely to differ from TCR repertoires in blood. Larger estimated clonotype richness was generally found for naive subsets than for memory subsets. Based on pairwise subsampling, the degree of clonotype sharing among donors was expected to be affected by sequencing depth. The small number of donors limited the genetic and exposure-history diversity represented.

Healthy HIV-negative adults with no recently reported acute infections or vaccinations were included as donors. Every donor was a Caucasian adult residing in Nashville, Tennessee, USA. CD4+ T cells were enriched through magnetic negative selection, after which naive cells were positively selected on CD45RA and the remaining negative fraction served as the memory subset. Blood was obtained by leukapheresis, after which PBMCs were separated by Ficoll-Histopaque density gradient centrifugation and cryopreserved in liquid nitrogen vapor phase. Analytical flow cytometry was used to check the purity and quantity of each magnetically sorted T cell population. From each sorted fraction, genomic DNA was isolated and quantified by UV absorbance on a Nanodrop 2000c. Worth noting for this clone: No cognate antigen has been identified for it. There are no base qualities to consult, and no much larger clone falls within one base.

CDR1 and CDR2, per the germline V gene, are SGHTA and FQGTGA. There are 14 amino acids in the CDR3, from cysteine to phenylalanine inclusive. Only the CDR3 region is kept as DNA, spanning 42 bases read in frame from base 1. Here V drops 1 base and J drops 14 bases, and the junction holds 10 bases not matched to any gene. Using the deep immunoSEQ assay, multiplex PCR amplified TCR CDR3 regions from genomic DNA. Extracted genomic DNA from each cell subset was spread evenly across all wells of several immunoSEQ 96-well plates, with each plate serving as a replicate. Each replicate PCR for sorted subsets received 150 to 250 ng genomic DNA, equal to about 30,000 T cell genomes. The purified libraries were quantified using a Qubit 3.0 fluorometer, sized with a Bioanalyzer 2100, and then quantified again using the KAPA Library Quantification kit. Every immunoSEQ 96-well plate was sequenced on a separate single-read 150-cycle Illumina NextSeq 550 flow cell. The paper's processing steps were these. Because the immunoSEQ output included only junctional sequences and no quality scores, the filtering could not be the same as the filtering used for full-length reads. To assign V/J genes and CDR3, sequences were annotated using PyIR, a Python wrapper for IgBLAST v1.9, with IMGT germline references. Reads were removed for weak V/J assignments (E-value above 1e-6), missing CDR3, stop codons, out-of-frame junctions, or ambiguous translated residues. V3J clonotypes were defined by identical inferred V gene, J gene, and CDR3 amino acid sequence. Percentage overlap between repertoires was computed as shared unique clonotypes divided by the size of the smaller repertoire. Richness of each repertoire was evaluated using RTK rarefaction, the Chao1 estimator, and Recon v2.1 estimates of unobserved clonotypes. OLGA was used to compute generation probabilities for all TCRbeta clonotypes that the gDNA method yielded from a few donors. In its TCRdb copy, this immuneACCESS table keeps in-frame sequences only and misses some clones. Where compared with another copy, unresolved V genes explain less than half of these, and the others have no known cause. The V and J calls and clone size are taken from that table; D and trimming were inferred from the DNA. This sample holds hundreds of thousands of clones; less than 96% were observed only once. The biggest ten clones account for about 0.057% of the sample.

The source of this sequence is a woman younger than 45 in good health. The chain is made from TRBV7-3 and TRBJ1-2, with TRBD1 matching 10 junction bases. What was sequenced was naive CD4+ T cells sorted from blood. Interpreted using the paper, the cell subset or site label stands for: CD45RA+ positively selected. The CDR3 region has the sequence CASSLKGQGPNYTF. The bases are TGTGCCAGCAGCTTAAAGGGACAGGGGCCAAATTATACCTTC.